The rows below give T cell receptor beta chains drawn from one sample of a study of metastatic and nonmetastatic thyroid tumors. TCRdb re-analyzed the PCR reads using MiXCR. The table includes about 33,000 clones, 15% to 20% detected once. Sequenced input: blood. All receptors derive from a male donor with papillary thyroid cancer or a benign thyroid nodule (not recorded which). Some clones in this sample may be carry-over from other donors' samples. Each CDR3 is given with its conserved first and last residue. Some rows have no size entry. The others give once, few or many, or a class for an expanded clone.

clone_size: many
j_call: TRBJ2-7
v_call: TRBV2
cdr3_aa: CASMYRDRGYEQYF

clone_size: NA
j_call: TRBJ2-2
v_call: TRBV30
cdr3_aa: CAWDRGDTVELFF

clone_size: NA
j_call: NA
v_call: TRBV7-3
cdr3_aa: CASSPRIEEEQFF

clone_size: NA
j_call: TRBJ1-5
v_call: TRBV7-8
cdr3_aa: CASSLELGDQPQHF

clone_size: medium-sized
j_call: TRBJ2-7
v_call: TRBV28
cdr3_aa: CASSVSRGMYEQYF

clone_size: few
j_call: TRBJ2-7
v_call: TRBV6-1
cdr3_aa: CASSDPGAAYYEQYF

clone_size: NA
j_call: TRBJ2-6
v_call: TRBV28
cdr3_aa: CASSSTWGQGKGANVLTF

clone_size: NA
j_call: TRBJ2-3
v_call: TRBV2
cdr3_aa: CASKETTGTDTQYF

clone_size: NA
j_call: TRBJ2-7
v_call: TRBV4-1
cdr3_aa: CASSLRDQPSEQYF

clone_size: NA
j_call: TRBJ1-1
v_call: TRBV7-3
cdr3_aa: CASSLSPGIGTEAFF

clone_size: NA
j_call: TRBJ2-6
v_call: TRBV28
cdr3_aa: CASRAGGEGLSGANVLTF

clone_size: NA
j_call: TRBJ1-5
v_call: TRBV6-1
cdr3_aa: CASSTCLINQAQHF

clone_size: few
j_call: TRBJ2-1
v_call: TRBV2
cdr3_aa: CASSTGPYNEQFF

clone_size: many
j_call: TRBJ2-3
v_call: TRBV2
cdr3_aa: CANSRDGGKDTQYF

clone_size: many
j_call: TRBJ2-1
v_call: TRBV18
cdr3_aa: CASSPPTLNEQFF

clone_size: NA
j_call: TRBJ1-1
v_call: TRBV27
cdr3_aa: CASSRDFRTAQGTEAFF

clone_size: few
j_call: TRBJ1-6
v_call: TRBV28
cdr3_aa: CASRTGQGTYNSNLHF

clone_size: many
j_call: TRBJ2-7
v_call: TRBV30
cdr3_aa: CAWSYTRDRFYEQYF

clone_size: NA
j_call: TRBJ1-1
v_call: TRBV10-1
cdr3_aa: CASRQSMNTEAFF

clone_size: many
j_call: TRBJ2-1
v_call: TRBV18
cdr3_aa: CASSLENEQFF

clone_size: NA
j_call: TRBJ2-5
v_call: TRBV18
cdr3_aa: CASSGAPQQTQYF

clone_size: NA
j_call: TRBJ1-2
v_call: TRBV28
cdr3_aa: CASGEADYGYTF

clone_size: NA
j_call: TRBJ1-2
v_call: TRBV5-1
cdr3_aa: CASSLTGDDHGYTF

clone_size: many
j_call: TRBJ2-1
v_call: TRBV14
cdr3_aa: CASSQRRGGDPYNEQFF

clone_size: few
j_call: TRBJ1-4
v_call: TRBV28
cdr3_aa: CASSLLGPREKLFF

clone_size: many
j_call: TRBJ2-1
v_call: TRBV11-2
cdr3_aa: CASSLDRPGPEGPYNEQFF

clone_size: many
j_call: TRBJ2-2
v_call: TRBV28
cdr3_aa: CASSLAEAFANTGELFF